This TCR beta chain is drawn from a study of blood T cell repertoires in COVID-19. Study as a whole: The origin of the acute and convalescent COVID-19 samples was the United States, Italy and Spain.

In the source study's methods: Amplification of reference gene primers was used by the study to estimate nucleated cell counts. Produced via immunoSEQ multiplex PCR; TCRdb's table is partial and in-frame only. V, J and clone size derive from that table, while D and trimming were established from the DNA sequence. Of 85,000 to 95,000 clones listed, roughly 86% were seen once; the top ten hold 20% to 30%. What was sequenced was peripheral blood. The clonotype comes from a human donor in a cohort sampled during active COVID-19.

Written as DNA, the CDR3 is TGTGCCAGCAGCTTGGTCGGGGACACTGAAGCTTTCTTT. It specifies CASSLVGDTEAFF. The gene calls are TRBV5-6 and TRBJ1-1; D not resolved. V lost 0 bases and J lost 3, with 6 bases in between. The CDR3 sequence is 13 residues long. Per germline, CDR1 SGHDT and CDR2 YYEEEE.